These 9 T cell receptor beta chains were all obtained from the same sample, sequenced in a study of blood T cell repertoires in COVID-19. Profiled with immunoSEQ multiplex PCR; TCRdb holds only in-frame clones, not every one. The sample comprises 200,000 to 250,000 clones, roughly 90% of which are singletons, and 1.9% rests with the top ten. Sequenced: peripheral blood. The receptor set was obtained from a man in his forties with active or convalescent COVID-19.

The CDR3 loop reads CASSPGGLAGAVQFF. CDR3 bases: TGTGCCAGCAGCCCGGGGGGACTAGCGGGAGCAGTGCAGTTCTTC. The V gene is TRBV5-4, the J gene TRBJ2-1; 14 nucleotides line up with TRBD2. Germline V gene sequence: CDR1 SGHNT, CDR2 YYREEE (reference sequence). The CDR3 extends over 15 amino acids. J gave up 12 bases and V 4 bases, and 9 bases lay outside the gene matches.

V gene TRBV13 combines with J gene TRBJ2-1, with 8 bases matching TRBD2. Germline-derived CDR1 and CDR2 are PRHDT and FYEKMQ (reference sequence). V dropped 5 bases and J dropped 4; count of bases not matched to a gene: 10. This CDR3 is built from 16 residues. CDR3 sequence reads: CASSPLNSGGYNEQFF. The CDR3 DNA reads TGTGCCAGCAGCCCTCTTAACAGCGGGGGATACAATGAGCAGTTCTTC.

The chain links TRBV3-1 (or the pseudogene TRBV3-2) to TRBJ2-1; TRBD2 agrees at 10 bases. Germline V gives CDR1 LGHDT, CDR2 YNNKEL (reference sequence). Trimming cost V 4 bases and J 7 bases; bases outside gene matches: 4. The CDR3 totals 14 residues. CDR3 nucleotide sequence: TGTGCCAGCAGCCCGTCGGGACTAGCGAATGAGCAGTTCTTC. This sequence encodes CASSPSGLANEQFF.

The chain recombines TRBV18 with TRBJ1-5; D is possibly TRBD1 (6 bases). This CDR3 region has 15 residues. V lost 1 base to trimming and J lost 5 bases, with 12 bases between them. CDR1 is KGHSH, CDR2 LQKENI, per germline. The CDR3 DNA reads as TGTGCCAGCTCACCACGAAGGACAGAACATCAGCCCCAGCATTTT. Amino acid sequence: CASSPRRTEHQPQHF. Together with reference TRBV18 and TRBJ1-5, the CDR3 gives the full variable domain: NAGVMQNPRHLVRRRGQEARLRCSPMKGHSHVYWYRQLPEEGLKFMVYLQKENIIDESGMPKERFSAEFPKEGPSILRIQQVVRGDSAAYFCASSPRRTEHQPQHFGDGTRLSIL.

In its sample, this clone was seen a few times. The chain couples TRBV9 to TRBJ2-5; 11 bases match TRBD2. V shed 3 bases, J shed 5 bases, and the junction held 6 bases outside the gene matches. The CDR3 has 15 residues. Germline CDR1 and CDR2: SGDLS and YYNGEE. The CDR3 nucleotides read TGTGCCAGCAGCGCGACTAGCGGGAAAGGTGAGACCCAGTACTTC. Translating it yields CASSATSGKGETQYF. Combining the CDR3 with reference TRBV9 and TRBJ2-5 gives the whole variable domain DSGVTQTPKHLITATGQRVTLRCSPRSGDLSVYWYQQSLDQGLQFLIQYYNGEERAKGNILERFSAQQFPDLHSELNLSSLELGDSALYFCASSATSGKGETQYFGPGTRLLVL.

The chain couples TRBV5-6 to TRBJ2-5, with 11 bases lining up with TRBD1. The V and J ends lost 2 bases and 10 bases, in that order; junction bases with no gene match: 4. CDR3 length equals 13 residues. CDR1 SGHDT and CDR2 YYEEEE come from the germline V gene. DNA of the CDR3: TGTGCCAGCAGCTTCGGGACAGGGGGAGACCAGTACTTC. This translates into CASSFGTGGDQYF.

This clone was seen just once. The genes are TRBV24-1 and TRBJ1-2; 9 bases are a match to TRBD1. CDR1 is KGHDR and CDR2 is SFDVKD in the germline V gene. The CDR3 extends over 14 amino acids. J gave up 4 bases and V 9 bases, and 8 bases lay outside the gene matches. This chain's CDR3 is CATFTGGAGYGYTF. The CDR3 bases are TGTGCCACCTTTACAGGGGGCGCAGGCTATGGCTACACCTTC.

The chain employs TRBV2 and TRBJ1-6; D unclear. This CDR3 region has 13 residues. Germline V gene data show CDR1 as SNHLY and CDR2 as FYNNEI. The germline V and J ends were trimmed by 5 bases and 7 bases, with 9 bases remaining between them. The CDR3 loop is CASSQMLNSPLHF. The CDR3 DNA sequence: TGTGCCAGCAGTCAGATGCTGAATTCACCCCTCCACTTT.

V and J are TRBV5-1 and TRBJ1-5, with TRBD1 as a possible D gene (6 bases). Deletions cut 3 bases from V and 6 bases from J, with 13 bases between. The germline V gene has CDR1 SGHRS and CDR2 YFSETQ. The CDR3 consists of 14 residues. The CDR3 loop reads CASSSQGGGQPQHF. The CDR3, as DNA: TGCGCCAGCAGCTCACAGGGAGGGGGTCAGCCCCAGCATTTT.